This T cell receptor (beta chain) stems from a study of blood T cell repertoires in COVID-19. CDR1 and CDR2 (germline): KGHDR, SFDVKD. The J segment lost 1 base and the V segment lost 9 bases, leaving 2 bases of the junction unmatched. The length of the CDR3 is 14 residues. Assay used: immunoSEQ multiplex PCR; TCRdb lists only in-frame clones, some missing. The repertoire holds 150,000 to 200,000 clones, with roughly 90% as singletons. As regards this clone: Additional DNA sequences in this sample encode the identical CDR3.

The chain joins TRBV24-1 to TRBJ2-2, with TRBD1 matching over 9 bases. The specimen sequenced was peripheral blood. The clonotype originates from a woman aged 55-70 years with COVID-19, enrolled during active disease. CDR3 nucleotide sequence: TGTGCCACCCGGGGACAGGGGAACACCGGGGAGCTGTTTTTT. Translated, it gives CATRGQGNTGELFF.